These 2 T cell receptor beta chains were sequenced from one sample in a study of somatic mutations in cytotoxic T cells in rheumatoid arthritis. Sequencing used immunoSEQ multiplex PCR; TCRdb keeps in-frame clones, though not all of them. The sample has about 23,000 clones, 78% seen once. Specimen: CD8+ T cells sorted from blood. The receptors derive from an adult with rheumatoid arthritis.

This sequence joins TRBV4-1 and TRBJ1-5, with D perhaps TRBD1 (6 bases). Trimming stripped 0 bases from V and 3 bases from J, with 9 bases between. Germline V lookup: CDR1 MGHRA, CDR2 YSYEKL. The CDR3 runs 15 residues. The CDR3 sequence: CASSQEGQHNQPQHF. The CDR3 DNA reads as TGCGCCAGCAGCCAAGAAGGACAGCACAATCAGCCCCAGCATTTT.

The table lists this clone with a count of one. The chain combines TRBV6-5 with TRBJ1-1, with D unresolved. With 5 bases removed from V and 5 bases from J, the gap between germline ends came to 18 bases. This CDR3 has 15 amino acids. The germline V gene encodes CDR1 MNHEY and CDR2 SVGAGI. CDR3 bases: TGTGCCAGCAGTCCGGGCCTCCGAGGGTATACTGAAGCTTTCTTT. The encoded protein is CASSPGLRGYTEAFF.